This T cell receptor beta chain was recorded in a study of T-cell reconstitution after alpha-beta-depleted transplantation in children (dated by TCRdb to the mid-2010s). Notes on the research overall: Using TCR repertoire profiling, the study followed T-cell immune reconstitution in a quantitative way in children after TCRalphabeta/CD19-depleted allogeneic hematopoietic cell transplantation.

Library preparation employed PCR. The listed sequencing device is Illumina HiSeq 2500. Molecular barcoding was employed in the preparation of TCR libraries, with unique molecular identifiers being used to normalize TCRbeta repertoire quantification. TCRdb trimmed the raw reads at Q25, called clones with MiXCR and kept productive beta chains. Entries that share a CDR3 protein sequence are merged under the most common genes and DNA. In all, the sample holds more than 25,000 distinct CDR3 sequences, and around 6.3% of those were seen once. The leading ten clones occupy 7% of the sample. Its CDR3 holds 12 amino acids, cysteine through phenylalanine. Only the CDR3 DNA is retained, 36 bases long and in frame from the first base. The germline V gene sets CDR1 to MDHEN and CDR2 to SYDVKM. V was cut back by 6 bases and J by 3 bases, leaving a gap of 9 bases between them. This clonotype occurred many times. It lacks a known antigen. Within one base of it there is no much larger clone, and no base qualities were kept.

The research as a whole found: Over the following months the frequencies of hyperexpanded clones went down, and after one year T-cell counts and TCRbeta diversity were mostly credited to newly produced T cells. The apparently early recovery of alphabetaT-cell counts about two months after transplant reportedly depended on only several hundred rapidly expanded clones that came from non-depleted graft cells. In some patients, high TCRbeta diversity at day 60 was attributed to recipient T cells and intrathymic progenitors that had survived conditioning.

The treatment or condition label here, explained by the study, means: allogeneic hematopoietic cell transplantation with graft depleted of TCRalphabeta T cells and CD19 B cells. TCRalphabeta/CD19-depleted allogeneic hematopoietic cell grafts were given to the transplant recipients, all of whom were children. This receptor was obtained from a male patient younger than 18 who had a stem cell transplant for acute myeloid leukemia, so the T cells may come from the graft donor. The sequence joins TRBV28 to TRBJ2-7; the D gene is perhaps TRBD2, on 5 matching bases. The sample was PBMCs, mostly from graft donor cells, taken 180 days after TCRalphabeta/CD19-depleted stem cell transplant. The DNA sequence is TGTGCCAGCAGGACCGGGGTCTACGAGCAGTACTTC. Its protein is CASRTGVYEQYF.